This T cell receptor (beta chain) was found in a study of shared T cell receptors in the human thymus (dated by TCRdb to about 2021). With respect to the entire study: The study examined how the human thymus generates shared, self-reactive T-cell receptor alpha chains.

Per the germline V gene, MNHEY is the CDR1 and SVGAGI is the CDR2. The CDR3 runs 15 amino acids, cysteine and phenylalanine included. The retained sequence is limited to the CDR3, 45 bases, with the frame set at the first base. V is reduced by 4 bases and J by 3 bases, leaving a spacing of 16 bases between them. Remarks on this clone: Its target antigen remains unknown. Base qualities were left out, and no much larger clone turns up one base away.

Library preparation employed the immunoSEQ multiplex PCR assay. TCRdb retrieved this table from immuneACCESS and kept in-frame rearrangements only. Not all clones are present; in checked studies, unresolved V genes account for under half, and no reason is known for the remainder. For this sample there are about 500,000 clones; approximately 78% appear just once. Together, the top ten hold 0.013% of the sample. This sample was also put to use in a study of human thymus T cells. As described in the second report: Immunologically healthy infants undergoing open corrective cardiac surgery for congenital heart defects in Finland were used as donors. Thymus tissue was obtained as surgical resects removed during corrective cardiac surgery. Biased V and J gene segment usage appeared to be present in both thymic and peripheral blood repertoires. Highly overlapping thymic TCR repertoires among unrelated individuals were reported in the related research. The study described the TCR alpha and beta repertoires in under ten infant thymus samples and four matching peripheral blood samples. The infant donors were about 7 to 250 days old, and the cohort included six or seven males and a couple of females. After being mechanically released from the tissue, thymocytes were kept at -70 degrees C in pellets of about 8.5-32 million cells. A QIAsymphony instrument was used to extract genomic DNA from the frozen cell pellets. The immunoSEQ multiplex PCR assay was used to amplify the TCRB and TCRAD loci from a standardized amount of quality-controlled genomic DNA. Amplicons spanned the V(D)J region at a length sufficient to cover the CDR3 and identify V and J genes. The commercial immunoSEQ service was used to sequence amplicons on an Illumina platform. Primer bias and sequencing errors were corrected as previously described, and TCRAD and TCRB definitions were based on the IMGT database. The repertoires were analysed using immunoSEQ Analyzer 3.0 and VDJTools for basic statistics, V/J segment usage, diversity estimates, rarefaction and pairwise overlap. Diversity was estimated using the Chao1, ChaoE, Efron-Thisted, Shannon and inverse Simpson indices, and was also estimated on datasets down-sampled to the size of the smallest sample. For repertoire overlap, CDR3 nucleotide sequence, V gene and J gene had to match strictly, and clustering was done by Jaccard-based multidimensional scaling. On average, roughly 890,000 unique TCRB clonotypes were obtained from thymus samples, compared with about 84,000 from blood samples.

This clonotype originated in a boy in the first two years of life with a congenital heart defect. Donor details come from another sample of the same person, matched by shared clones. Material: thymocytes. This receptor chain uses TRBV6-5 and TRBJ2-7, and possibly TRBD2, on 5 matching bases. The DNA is TGTGCCAGCAGTTCCCCTAGCCGCCCCTTCTACGAGCAGTACTTC. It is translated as CASSSPSRPFYEQYF.